This is a list of T cell receptor beta chains from one sample in a study of blood T cell repertoires in COVID-19. TCRdb's table, derived via immunoSEQ multiplex PCR, lists solely in-frame clones and lacks some. The sample consists of some 320,000 clones, nearly 90% of them appearing once. The sample taken for sequencing was peripheral blood. The receptors were gathered from a woman aged 25 to 39 with COVID-19, enrolled during active disease. CDR3s include the opening cysteine and the closing phenylalanine or tryptophan. The order of the fields is V gene, D gene, clone size, J gene, CDR3 DNA, CDR3 protein. The D gene is left open where the match is weak. Not all rows give a size; the values are once, few, many and, for expanded clones, a class.

V: TRBV15
D: TRBD1
size: .
J: TRBJ1-4
DNA: TGTGCCACCAGCATCGAGGGGACAGGGAATGAAAAACTGTTTTTT
CDR3: CATSIEGTGNEKLFF

V: TRBV29-1
D: TRBD1
size: .
J: TRBJ1-4
DNA: TGCAGCGTCCTGACAGGGGGCGCAGTCGGAAAACTGTTTTTT
CDR3: CSVLTGGAVGKLFF

V: TRBV27
D: TRBD1
size: .
J: TRBJ1-6
DNA: TGTGCCAGCAGTCCACCCGACAGGGGGTCGTATAATTCACCCCTCCACTTT
CDR3: CASSPPDRGSYNSPLHF

V: TRBV5-4
D: .
size: .
J: TRBJ2-7
DNA: TGTGCCAGCAGCTCGGGAACAGCCACCTACGAGCAGTACTTC
CDR3: CASSSGTATYEQYF

V: TRBV12-3/TRBV12-4
D: .
size: .
J: TRBJ1-3
DNA: TGTGCCAGCAGTTTACCTCCTGGAAACACCATATATTTT
CDR3: CASSLPPGNTIYF

V: TRBV3-1/TRBV3-2
D: .
size: once
J: TRBJ2-1
DNA: TGTGCCAGCAGCCCCATCCTAGGATTATCCTACAATGAGCAGTTCTTC
CDR3: CASSPILGLSYNEQFF

V: TRBV6-5
D: TRBD1
size: .
J: TRBJ1-6
DNA: TGTGCCAGCACCGAGGGACAGAGTTATTCACCCCTCCACTTT
CDR3: CASTEGQSYSPLHF

V: TRBV9
D: TRBD2
size: .
J: TRBJ2-1
DNA: TGTGCCAGCAGCGTAGATCGGGGGGTCGTGTACAATGAGCAGTTCTTC
CDR3: CASSVDRGVVYNEQFF

V: TRBV27
D: .
size: .
J: TRBJ1-5
DNA: TGTGCCAGCAGTTTTGGAGGGGATCGTCAGCCCCAGCATTTT
CDR3: CASSFGGDRQPQHF

V: TRBV5-4
D: .
size: .
J: TRBJ1-4
DNA: TGTGCCAGCAGCTCAACGGGACTGAATGAAAAACTGTTTTTT
CDR3: CASSSTGLNEKLFF

V: TRBV9
D: .
size: .
J: TRBJ2-7
DNA: TGTGCCAGCAGCGTACAGGGCTTCTCCTACGAGCAGTACTTC
CDR3: CASSVQGFSYEQYF

V: TRBV12-3/TRBV12-4
D: .
size: .
J: TRBJ1-5
DNA: TGTGCCAGCAGACAGGGTGTGGGTCAGCCCCAGCATTTT
CDR3: CASRQGVGQPQHF

V: TRBV12-3/TRBV12-4
D: .
size: .
J: TRBJ2-1
DNA: TGTGCCAGCCGGGACTTGGGCTTAAATGAGCAGTTCTTC
CDR3: CASRDLGLNEQFF

V: TRBV7-9
D: .
size: .
J: TRBJ1-5
DNA: TGTGCCAGCAGCCGAAGCCCGACAGAGGATAGCAATCAGCCCCAGCATTTT
CDR3: CASSRSPTEDSNQPQHF

V: TRBV11-2
D: .
size: once
J: TRBJ2-3
DNA: TGTGCCAGCAGCTCCCCATGGGTCATAGGGGAAGATACGCAGTATTTT
CDR3: CASSSPWVIGEDTQYF

V: TRBV9
D: .
size: .
J: TRBJ1-5
DNA: TGTGCCAGCAGCGTAGGGACAATCTCCAATCAGCCCCAGCATTTT
CDR3: CASSVGTISNQPQHF

V: TRBV6-5
D: .
size: .
J: TRBJ1-5
DNA: TGTGCCACCCGAGACAATAGCAATCAGCCCCAGCATTTT
CDR3: CATRDNSNQPQHF

V: TRBV5-1
D: TRBD2
size: .
J: TRBJ2-1
DNA: TGCGCCAGCAGCTTGGCCGGGACTAGCGGGGGGAGTGAGCAGTTCTTC
CDR3: CASSLAGTSGGSEQFF

V: TRBV5-1
D: TRBD1
size: once
J: TRBJ2-3
DNA: TGCGCCAGCAGCTTCGACAGGGGGCCAGATACGCAGTATTTT
CDR3: CASSFDRGPDTQYF

V: TRBV20-1
D: .
size: once
J: TRBJ2-3
DNA: TGCAGTGCTAGTCTTCTAGGAACGCAGTATTTT
CDR3: CSASLLGTQYF

V: TRBV7-8
D: TRBD1
size: .
J: TRBJ2-7
DNA: TGTGCCAGCAGCTTAGGGGTAGGACAGGGTCTCTACGAGCAGTACTTC
CDR3: CASSLGVGQGLYEQYF

V: TRBV7-9
D: .
size: .
J: TRBJ1-4
DNA: TGTGCCAGCACTCTAGTCATCGGGGGTACGGAAAAACTGTTTTTT
CDR3: CASTLVIGGTEKLFF

V: TRBV5-6
D: .
size: .
J: TRBJ2-5
DNA: TGTGCCAGCAGCTCCGGACTCACGTACCAAGAGACCCAGTACTTC
CDR3: CASSSGLTYQETQYF

V: TRBV5-6
D: TRBD1
size: .
J: TRBJ2-7
DNA: TGTGCCAGCAGCTTGGGGACAGGGTCTTTCGAGCAGTACTTC
CDR3: CASSLGTGSFEQYF

V: TRBV4-2
D: .
size: .
J: TRBJ2-7
DNA: TGTGCCAGCAGCCCCTCCTTACTCCGGGACTCCACAATTTACGAGCAGTACTTC
CDR3: CASSPSLLRDSTIYEQYF

V: TRBV9
D: .
size: once
J: TRBJ1-3
DNA: TGTGCCAGCAGCGTAGCTGGGGGCGCGAACACCATATATTTT
CDR3: CASSVAGGANTIYF

V: TRBV10-3
D: .
size: .
J: TRBJ2-3
DNA: TGTGCCATCAGTGAGCACCGGGGGACAGATACGCAGTATTTT
CDR3: CAISEHRGTDTQYF

V: TRBV24-1
D: .
size: .
J: TRBJ1-3
DNA: TGTGCCACCAGTGGCCAACAGGGTCCGAACCTCTCTGGAAACACCATATATTTT
CDR3: CATSGQQGPNLSGNTIYF

V: TRBV28
D: TRBD1
size: few
J: TRBJ1-1
DNA: TGTGCCAGCAGCCCAGGGGGCGAAAGCACTGAAGCTTTCTTT
CDR3: CASSPGGESTEAFF

V: TRBV11-1
D: .
size: .
J: TRBJ2-5
DNA: TGTGCCAGCAGCTTATTCCCCCGCGGGGAAGAGACCCAGTACTTC
CDR3: CASSLFPRGEETQYF

V: TRBV18
D: .
size: .
J: TRBJ1-6
DNA: TGTGCCAGCTCACCTACAGTTCCGTCCCCCTATAATTCACCCCTCCACTTT
CDR3: CASSPTVPSPYNSPLHF

V: TRBV7-9
D: TRBD1
size: .
J: TRBJ1-1
DNA: TGTGCCAGCAGTGCAGGGGGCTTGAACACTGAAGCTTTCTTT
CDR3: CASSAGGLNTEAFF

V: TRBV5-1
D: TRBD2
size: .
J: TRBJ2-3
DNA: TGCGCCAGCAGCTCGACCCTAGCGGGGGGGCCCACAGATACGCAGTATTTT
CDR3: CASSSTLAGGPTDTQYF

V: TRBV5-1
D: .
size: .
J: TRBJ2-3
DNA: TGCGCCAGCAGCCTCCTGACTAGTGCCGATACGCAGTATTTT
CDR3: CASSLLTSADTQYF

V: TRBV10-2
D: .
size: .
J: TRBJ2-1
DNA: TGCGCCAGCAGGGACTTGTACAATGAGCAGTTCTTC
CDR3: CASRDLYNEQFF

V: TRBV7-9
D: TRBD2
size: .
J: TRBJ2-1
DNA: TGTGCCAGCAGCTTAGCGTACACTAGCGGGGGGTATGAGCAGTTCTTC
CDR3: CASSLAYTSGGYEQFF

V: TRBV2
D: .
size: .
J: TRBJ1-2
DNA: TGTGCCAGCAGTGGAGACAGCTTCTATGGCTACACCTTC
CDR3: CASSGDSFYGYTF

V: TRBV3-1/TRBV3-2
D: .
size: .
J: TRBJ1-3
DNA: TGTGCCAGCAGCCAAGGAGGGGGGGCCCTCGGAAACACCATATATTTT
CDR3: CASSQGGGALGNTIYF